This T cell receptor (beta chain) stems from a study of blood T cell repertoires in COVID-19. Study-level information: Whether acute or convalescent, the COVID-19 samples came from the United States, Italy and Spain. PBMCs, B-cell-depleted T cells, or T cells were the source of the cDNA or gDNA that made up the material.

The data were produced by immunoSEQ multiplex PCR, yet TCRdb's version contains in-frame clones alone and is incomplete. The top ten clones hold 5.5% to 7% of a sample with approximately 210,000 clones, 70% to 90% of them seen once. The CDR3 has 13 residues. Germline CDR1 is MDHEN and CDR2 is SYDVKM. The V gene end was trimmed by 8 bases and the J gene end by 5 bases; junction bases not matched to a gene: 5. The sample comprised peripheral blood. The clonotype comes from a woman aged 40 to 55 who had recovered from COVID-19. The rearrangement uses TRBV28 and TRBJ2-5; TRBD2 aligns across 10 bases. The CDR3 loop is CASVAGGEETQYF. CDR3 DNA: TGTGCCAGCGTAGCGGGAGGCGAGGAGACCCAGTACTTC.